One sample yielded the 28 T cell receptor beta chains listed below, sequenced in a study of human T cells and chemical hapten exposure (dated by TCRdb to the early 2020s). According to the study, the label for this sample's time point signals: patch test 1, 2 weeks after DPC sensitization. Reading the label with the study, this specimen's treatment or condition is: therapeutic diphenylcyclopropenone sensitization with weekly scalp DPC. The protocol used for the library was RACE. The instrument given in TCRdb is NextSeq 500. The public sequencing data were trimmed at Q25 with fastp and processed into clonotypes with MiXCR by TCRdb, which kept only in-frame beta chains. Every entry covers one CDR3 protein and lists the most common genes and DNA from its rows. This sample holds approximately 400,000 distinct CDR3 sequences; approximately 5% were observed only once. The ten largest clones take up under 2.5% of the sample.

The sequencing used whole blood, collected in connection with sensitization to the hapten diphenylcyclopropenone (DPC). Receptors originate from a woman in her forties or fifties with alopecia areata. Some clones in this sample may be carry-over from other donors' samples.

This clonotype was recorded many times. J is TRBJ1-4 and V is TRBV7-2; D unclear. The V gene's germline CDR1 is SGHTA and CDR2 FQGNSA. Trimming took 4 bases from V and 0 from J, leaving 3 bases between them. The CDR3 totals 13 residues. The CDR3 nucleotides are TGTGCCAGCAGCTACTCAACTAATGAAAAACTGTTTTTT. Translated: CASSYSTNEKLFF.

The CDR3 protein is CASSSGRLNTGELFF. For the CDR3, the DNA is TGTGCCAGTAGTAGCGGGAGGTTGAACACCGGGGAGCTGTTTTTT. The chain couples TRBV19 to TRBJ2-2; 8 bases are shared with TRBD2. The CDR3 covers 15 residues. Germline assignment: CDR1 LNHDA and CDR2 SQIVND (reference sequence). The J segment lost 1 base and the V segment lost 4 bases, leaving 2 bases of the junction unmatched.

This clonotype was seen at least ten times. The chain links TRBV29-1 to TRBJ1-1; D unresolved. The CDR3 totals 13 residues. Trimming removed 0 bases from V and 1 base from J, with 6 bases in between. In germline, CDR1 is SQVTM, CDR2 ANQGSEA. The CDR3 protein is CSVEESPNTEAFF. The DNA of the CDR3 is TGCAGCGTTGAAGAGTCGCCGAACACTGAAGCTTTCTTT.

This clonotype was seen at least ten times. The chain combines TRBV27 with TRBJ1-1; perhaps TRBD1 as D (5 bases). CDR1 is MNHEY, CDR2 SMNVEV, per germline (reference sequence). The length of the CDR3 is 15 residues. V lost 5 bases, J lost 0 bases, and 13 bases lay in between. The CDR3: CASSPSWGMNTEAFF. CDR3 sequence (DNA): TGTGCCAGCAGTCCCAGTTGGGGGATGAACACTGAAGCTTTCTTT.

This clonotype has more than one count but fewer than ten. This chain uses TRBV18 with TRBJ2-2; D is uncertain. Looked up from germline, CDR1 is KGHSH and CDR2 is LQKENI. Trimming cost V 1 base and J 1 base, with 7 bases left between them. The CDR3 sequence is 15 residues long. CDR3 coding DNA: TGTGCCAGCTCACCACAACTGGGGAACACCGGGGAGCTGTTTTTT. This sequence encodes CASSPQLGNTGELFF.

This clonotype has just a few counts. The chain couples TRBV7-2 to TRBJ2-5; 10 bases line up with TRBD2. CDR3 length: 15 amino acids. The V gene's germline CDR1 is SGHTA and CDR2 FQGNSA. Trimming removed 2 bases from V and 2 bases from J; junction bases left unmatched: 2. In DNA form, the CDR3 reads TGTGCCAGCAGCTTAATAGCGGGGGGACAAGAGACCCAGTACTTC. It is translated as CASSLIAGGQETQYF. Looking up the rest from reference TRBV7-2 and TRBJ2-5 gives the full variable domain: GAGVSQSPSNKVTEKGKDVELRCDPISGHTALYWYRQSLGQGLEFLIYFQGNSAPDKSGLPSDRFSAERTGGSVSTLTIQRTQQEDSAVYLCASSLIAGGQETQYFGPGTRLLVL.

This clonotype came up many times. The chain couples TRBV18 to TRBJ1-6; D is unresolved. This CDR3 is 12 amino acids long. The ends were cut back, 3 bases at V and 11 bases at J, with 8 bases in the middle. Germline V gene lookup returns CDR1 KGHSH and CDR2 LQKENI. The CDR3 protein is CASSPDGTPLHF. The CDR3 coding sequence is TGTGCCAGCTCACCTGACGGGACACCCCTCCACTTT.

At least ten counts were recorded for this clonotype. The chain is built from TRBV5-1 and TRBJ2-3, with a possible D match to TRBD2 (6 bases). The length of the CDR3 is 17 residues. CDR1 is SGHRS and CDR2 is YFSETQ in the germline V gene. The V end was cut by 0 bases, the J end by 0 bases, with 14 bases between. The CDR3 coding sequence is TGCGCCAGCAGCTTGGCCCCTGGAGGGACTAGCACAGATACGCAGTATTTT. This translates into CASSLAPGGTSTDTQYF.

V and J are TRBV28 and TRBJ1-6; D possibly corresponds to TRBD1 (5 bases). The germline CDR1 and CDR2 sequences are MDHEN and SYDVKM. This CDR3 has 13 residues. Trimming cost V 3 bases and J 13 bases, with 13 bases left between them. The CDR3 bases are TGTGCCAGCAGTTTGGTCAGGTGGGGGCCCCTCCACTTT. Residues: CASSLVRWGPLHF.

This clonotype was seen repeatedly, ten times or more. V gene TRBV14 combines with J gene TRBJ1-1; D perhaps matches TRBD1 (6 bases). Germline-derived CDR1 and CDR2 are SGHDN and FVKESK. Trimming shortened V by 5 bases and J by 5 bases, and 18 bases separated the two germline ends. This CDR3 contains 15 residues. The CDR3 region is CASSWTEGRRTEAFF. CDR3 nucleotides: TGTGCCAGCAGCTGGACAGAGGGCCGGAGGACTGAAGCTTTCTTT.

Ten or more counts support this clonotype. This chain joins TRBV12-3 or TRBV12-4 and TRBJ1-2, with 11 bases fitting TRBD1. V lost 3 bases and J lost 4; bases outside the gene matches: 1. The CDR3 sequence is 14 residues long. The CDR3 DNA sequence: TGTGCCAGCAGTTTGGGGACAGGGGGCTATGGCTACACCTTC. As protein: CASSLGTGGYGYTF.

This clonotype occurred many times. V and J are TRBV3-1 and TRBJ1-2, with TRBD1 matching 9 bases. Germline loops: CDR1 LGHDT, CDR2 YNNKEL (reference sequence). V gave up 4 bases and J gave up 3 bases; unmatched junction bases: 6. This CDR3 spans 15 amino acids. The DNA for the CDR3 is TGTGCCAGCAGCCCATATGGACAGGGGTACTATGGCTACACCTTC. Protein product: CASSPYGQGYYGYTF.

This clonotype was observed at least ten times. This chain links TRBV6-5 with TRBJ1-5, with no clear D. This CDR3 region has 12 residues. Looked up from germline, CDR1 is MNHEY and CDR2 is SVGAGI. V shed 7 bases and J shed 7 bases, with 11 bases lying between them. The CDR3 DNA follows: TGTGCCAGCAATGCGGCTGGACAGCCCCAGCATTTT. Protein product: CASNAAGQPQHF.

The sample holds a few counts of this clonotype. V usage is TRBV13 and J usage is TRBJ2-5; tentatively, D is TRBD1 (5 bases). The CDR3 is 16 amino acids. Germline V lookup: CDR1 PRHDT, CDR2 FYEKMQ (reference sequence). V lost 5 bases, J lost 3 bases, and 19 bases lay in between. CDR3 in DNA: TGTGCCAGCAGCCCTCGACTTCTAGTAGGGGAAGAGACCCAGTACTTC. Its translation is CASSPRLLVGEETQYF.

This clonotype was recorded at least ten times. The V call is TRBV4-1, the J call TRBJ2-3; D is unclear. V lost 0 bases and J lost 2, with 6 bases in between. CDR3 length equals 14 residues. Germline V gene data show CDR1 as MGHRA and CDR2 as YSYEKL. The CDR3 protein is CASSQDPITDTQYF. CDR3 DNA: TGCGCCAGCAGCCAAGATCCGATCACAGATACGCAGTATTTT.

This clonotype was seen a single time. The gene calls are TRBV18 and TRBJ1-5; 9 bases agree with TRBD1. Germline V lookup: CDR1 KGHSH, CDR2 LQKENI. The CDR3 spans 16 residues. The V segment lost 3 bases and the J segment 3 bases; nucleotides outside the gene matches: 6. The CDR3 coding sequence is TGTGCCAGCTCACCCTTGACAGGGGGATTCAATCAGCCCCAGCATTTT. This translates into CASSPLTGGFNQPQHF.

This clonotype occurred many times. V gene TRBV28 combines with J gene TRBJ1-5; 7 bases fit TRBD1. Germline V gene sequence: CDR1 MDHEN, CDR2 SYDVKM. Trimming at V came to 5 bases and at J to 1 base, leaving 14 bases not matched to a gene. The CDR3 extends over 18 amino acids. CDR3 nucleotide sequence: TGTGCCAGCAGTACCACGACAGGGTGGGATGGAAGCAATCAGCCCCAGCATTTT. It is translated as CASSTTTGWDGSNQPQHF.

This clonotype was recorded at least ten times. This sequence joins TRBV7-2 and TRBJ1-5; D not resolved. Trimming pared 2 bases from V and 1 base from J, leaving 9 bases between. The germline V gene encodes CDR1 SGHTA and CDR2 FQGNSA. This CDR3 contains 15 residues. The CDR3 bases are TGTGCCAGCAGCTTAACGCCTGGGAGCAATCAGCCCCAGCATTTT. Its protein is CASSLTPGSNQPQHF. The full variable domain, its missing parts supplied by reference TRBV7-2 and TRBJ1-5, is GAGVSQSPSNKVTEKGKDVELRCDPISGHTALYWYRQSLGQGLEFLIYFQGNSAPDKSGLPSDRFSAERTGGSVSTLTIQRTQQEDSAVYLCASSLTPGSNQPQHFGDGTRLSIL.

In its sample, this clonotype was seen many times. The CDR3 protein is CASNRPSYNEQFF. CDR3 bases: TGTGCCAGCAACCGACCCTCCTACAATGAGCAGTTCTTC. V gene TRBV5-5 combines with J gene TRBJ2-1; D is uncertain. Germline-derived CDR1 and CDR2 are SGHKS and YYEKEE (reference sequence). Trimming stripped 6 bases from V and 0 bases from J, with 7 bases between. The CDR3 consists of 13 residues.

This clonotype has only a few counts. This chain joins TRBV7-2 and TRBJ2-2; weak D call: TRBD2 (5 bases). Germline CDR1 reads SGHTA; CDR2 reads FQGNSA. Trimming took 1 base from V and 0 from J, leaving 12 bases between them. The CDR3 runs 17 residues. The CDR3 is CASSLGRGLSNTGELFF. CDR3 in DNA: TGTGCCAGCAGCTTAGGTAGAGGACTCTCGAACACCGGGGAGCTGTTTTTT.

CDR3 nucleotide sequence: TGTGCCAGCAGTCCAGGGAATAATTCACCCCTCCACTTT. This gives the protein CASSPGNNSPLHF. The chain is built from TRBV6-6 and TRBJ1-6, with D perhaps matching TRBD1 (5 bases). Trimming took off 5 bases at V and 5 bases at J, with 7 bases between the two ends. CDR3 size: 13 residues. Germline assignment: CDR1 MNHNY and CDR2 SVGAGI (reference sequence).

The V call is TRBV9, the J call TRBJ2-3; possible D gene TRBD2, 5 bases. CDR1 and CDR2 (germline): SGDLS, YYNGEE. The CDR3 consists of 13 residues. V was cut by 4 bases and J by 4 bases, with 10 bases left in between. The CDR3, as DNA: TGTGCCAGCAGCTTCGTGGAGGCAGATACGCAGTATTTT. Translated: CASSFVEADTQYF.

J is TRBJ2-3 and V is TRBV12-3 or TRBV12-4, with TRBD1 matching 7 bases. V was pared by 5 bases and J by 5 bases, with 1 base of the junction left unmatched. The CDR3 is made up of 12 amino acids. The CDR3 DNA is TGTGCCAGCAGTACAGGGGTAGATACGCAGTATTTT. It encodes CASSTGVDTQYF.

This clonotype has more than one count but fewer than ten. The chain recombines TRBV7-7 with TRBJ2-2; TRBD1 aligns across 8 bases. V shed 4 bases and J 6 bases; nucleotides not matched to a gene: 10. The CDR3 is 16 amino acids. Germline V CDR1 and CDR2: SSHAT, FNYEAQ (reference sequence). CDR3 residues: CASSSGGIDRSGELFF. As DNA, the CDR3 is TGTGCCAGCAGCTCAGGGGGCATCGATCGGTCCGGGGAGCTGTTTTTT.

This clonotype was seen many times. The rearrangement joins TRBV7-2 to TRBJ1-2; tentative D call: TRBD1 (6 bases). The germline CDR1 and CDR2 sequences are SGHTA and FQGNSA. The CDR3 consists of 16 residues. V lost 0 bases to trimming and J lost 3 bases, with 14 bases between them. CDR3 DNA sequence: TGTGCCAGCAGCTTAGCGCTCGGGGGCTGGGACTATGGCTACACCTTC. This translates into CASSLALGGWDYGYTF.

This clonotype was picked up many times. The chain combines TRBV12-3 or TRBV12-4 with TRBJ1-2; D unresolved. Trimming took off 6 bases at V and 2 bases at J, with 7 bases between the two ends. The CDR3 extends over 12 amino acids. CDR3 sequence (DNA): TGTGCCAGCAGATCGGGCAACTATGGCTACACCTTC. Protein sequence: CASRSGNYGYTF.

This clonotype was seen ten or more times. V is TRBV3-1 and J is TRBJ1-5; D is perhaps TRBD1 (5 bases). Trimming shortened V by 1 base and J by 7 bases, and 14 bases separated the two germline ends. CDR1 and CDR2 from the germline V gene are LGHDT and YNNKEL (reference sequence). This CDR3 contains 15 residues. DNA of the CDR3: TGTGCCAGCAGCCAAGGAGAAGGGAGGGGACAGCCCCAGCATTTT. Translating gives CASSQGEGRGQPQHF. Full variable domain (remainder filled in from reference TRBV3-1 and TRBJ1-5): DTAVSQTPKYLVTQMGNDKSIKCEQNLGHDTMYWYKQDSKKFLKIMFSYNNKELIINETVPNRFSPKSPDKAHLNLHINSLELGDSAVYFCASSQGEGRGQPQHFGDGTRLSIL.

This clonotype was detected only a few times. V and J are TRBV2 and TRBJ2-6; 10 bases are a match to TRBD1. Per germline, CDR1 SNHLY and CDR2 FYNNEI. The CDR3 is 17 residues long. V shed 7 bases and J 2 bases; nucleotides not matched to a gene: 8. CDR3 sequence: CASKGGTGAPGANVLTF. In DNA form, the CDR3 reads TGTGCCAGCAAAGGAGGGACAGGGGCCCCTGGGGCCAACGTCCTGACTTTC.